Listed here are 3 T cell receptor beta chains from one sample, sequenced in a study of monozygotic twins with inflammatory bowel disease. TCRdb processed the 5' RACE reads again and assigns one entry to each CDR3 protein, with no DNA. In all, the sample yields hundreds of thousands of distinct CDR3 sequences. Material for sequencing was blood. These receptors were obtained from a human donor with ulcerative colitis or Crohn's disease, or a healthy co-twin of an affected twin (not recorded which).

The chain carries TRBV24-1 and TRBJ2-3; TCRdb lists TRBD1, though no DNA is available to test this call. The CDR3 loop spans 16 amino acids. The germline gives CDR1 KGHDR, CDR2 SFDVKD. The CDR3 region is CATSDNLWGPTDTQYF.

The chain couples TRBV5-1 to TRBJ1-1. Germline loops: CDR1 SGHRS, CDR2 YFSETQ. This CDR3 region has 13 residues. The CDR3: CASSSPTATEAFF.

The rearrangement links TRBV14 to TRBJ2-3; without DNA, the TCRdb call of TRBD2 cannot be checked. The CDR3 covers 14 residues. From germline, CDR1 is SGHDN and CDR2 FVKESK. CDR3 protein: CASRTSGSSDTQYF. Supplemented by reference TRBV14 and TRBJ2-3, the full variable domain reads EAGVTQFPSHSVIEKGQTVTLRCDPISGHDNLYWYRRVMGKEIKFLLHFVKESKQDESGMPNNRFLAERTGGTYSTLKVQPAELEDSGVYFCASRTSGSSDTQYFGPGTRLTVL.